The 14 T cell receptor delta chains below were found in one sample sequenced in a study of γδ T cells in repeated Plasmodium falciparum infection. TCRdb re-processed the multiplex PCR reads via CATT. The sample lists tens of thousands of delta-chain clones, 1.4% occurring once. Bulk repertoires came from Vgamma9/Vdelta2+ or Vdelta2-negative gammadelta T cells flow-sorted from PBMC. Sequenced: gamma-delta T cells from blood. Source of these receptors: a pool of human donors (malaria-infected and uninfected, not separated).

In regard to this clone: TCRdb's entry gives the protein of a much larger clone, which mismatches this DNA's translation at residue 10, likely from a read error; the protein reported here is translated from the DNA. The chain recombines TRDV1 with TRDJ4; TRDD3 agrees at 7 bases. With 0 bases clipped from V and 7 bases from J, the junction kept 14 bases outside the gene matches. The CDR3 length is 16 residues. Germline V gene sequence: CDR1 TSWWSYY, CDR2 QGS. The CDR3 coding sequence is TGTGCTCTTGGGGAACTCTGCAACTGGTGGATACGCGACCTGATCTTT. Translation gives CALGELCNWWIRDLIF.

Points on this clone: The protein given by TCRdb reflects a much larger clone and differs at residue 8 from this DNA's translation, likely from a read error; the protein shown is the DNA's translation. V is TRDV2 and J is TRDJ1, with a weak D call TRDD3 (6 bases). CDR1 GEAIGNYY and CDR2 EKD come from the germline V gene. The length of the CDR3 is 15 residues. Trimming took off 3 bases at V and 0 bases at J, with 13 bases between the two ends. CDR3 DNA sequence: TGTGCCTGTGACGCCTGGGGACTGGACACCGATAAACTCATCTTT. It codes for CACDAWGLDTDKLIF.

In the case of this clone: TCRdb assigns this DNA the protein of a much larger clone, which departs from its translation at residue 9; this likely reflects a read error, and the protein shown comes from translating the DNA. The chain joins TRDV1 to TRDJ1; 9 bases agree with TRDD3. No J gene is reported in TCRdb; it was inferred here by comparing the DNA with germline. This CDR3 contains 19 residues. Unmatched junction bases numbered 16, after V lost 0 bases and J lost 5 bases. The germline gives CDR1 TSWWSYY, CDR2 QGS. CDR3 sequence reads: CALGELPLRGDTEGDKLIF. CDR3 bases: TGTGCTCTTGGGGAACTTCCCCTTCGCGGGGATACGGAGGGAGATAAACTCATCTTT.

To note about this clone: The protein given by TCRdb reflects a much larger clone and differs at residue 6 from this DNA's translation, likely from a read error; the protein shown is the DNA's translation. The chain couples TRDV2 to TRDJ1; 9 bases agree with TRDD3. The J gene is absent in TCRdb and was assigned here via DNA matching to germline. Trimming removed 0 bases from V and 2 bases from J; junction bases left unmatched: 3. Per the germline V gene, CDR1 is GEAIGNYY and CDR2 is EKD. This CDR3 is built from 15 residues. As DNA, the CDR3 is TGTGCCTGTGACACCGGGGGGGATACAACCGATAAACTCATCTTT. This translates into CACDTGGDTTDKLIF.

This clone was counted only a few times. This DNA's translation and the protein TCRdb lists, from a much larger clone, do not match at residue 6, likely due to a read error; the protein shown is translated from the DNA. The chain is built from TRDV1 and TRDJ1; 9 nucleotides agree with TRDD2. No J segment appears in TCRdb, so it was assigned here by matching the sequence to germline. V lost 1 base, J lost 0 bases, and 18 bases stayed unmatched. Germline V gene sequence: CDR1 TSWWSYY, CDR2 QGS. The CDR3 totals 21 residues. The CDR3 coding sequence is TGTGCTCTTGGGGAACAGGCCTTCCTACACCTAGTACTCCTTCACACCGATAAACTCATCTTT. This sequence encodes CALGEQAFLHLVLLHTDKLIF.

A few counts support this clone. The chain carries TRDV1 and TRDJ1, with 7 bases lining up with TRDD3. Here the J gene was assigned by germline matching of the DNA, as TCRdb has none. The CDR3 has 18 amino acids. With V trimmed by 9 bases and J by 0 bases, 19 bases remained unmatched. CDR1 and CDR2 (germline): TSWWSYY, QGS. DNA of the CDR3: TGTGCTCTAGCGAGGGGGAGACGCTGGGGGCCGTACACCGATAAACTCATCTTT. Protein: CALARGRRWGPYTDKLIF.

The sample holds many counts of this clone. The same CDR3 can be traced to other DNA sequences in this sample. The chain is built from TRDV2 and TRDJ1, with 12 bases fitting TRDD3. V lost 0 bases, J lost 8 bases, and 24 bases stayed unmatched. CDR3 size: 21 residues. Per the germline V gene, CDR1 is GEAIGNYY and CDR2 is EKD. The CDR3 sequence: CACDTVSSLQADLGDTLKLIF. CDR3 sequence (DNA): TGTGCCTGTGACACCGTCTCCTCCTTACAAGCGGACCTGGGGGATACGCTAAAACTCATCTTT.

This clone has a count of ten or more. A read error likely explains why the TCRdb protein, taken from a much larger clone, differs from this DNA's translation at residue 7; the protein shown is translated from the DNA. This chain connects TRDV1 to TRDJ1; 9 nucleotides line up with TRDD3. Germline trimming cut 0 bases from V and 7 bases from J; bases unmatched to any gene: 15. CDR1 and CDR2 from the germline V gene are TSWWSYY and QGS. There are 18 residues in the CDR3. The CDR3 DNA reads as TGTGCTCTTGGGGAACTGCCCTACTGGGGGACCCCCTATAGTAAACTCATCTTT. It yields the protein CALGELPYWGTPYSKLIF.

This clone was seen many times. The rearrangement joins TRDV1 to TRDJ1; 8 nucleotides match TRDD3. CDR1 is TSWWSYY and CDR2 is QGS in the germline V gene. CDR3 length: 18 amino acids. With V trimmed by 0 bases and J by 0 bases, 9 bases remained unmatched. The CDR3 sequence is CALGELAWGKPYTDKLIF. The CDR3 DNA is TGTGCTCTTGGGGAACTAGCCTGGGGGAAACCTTACACCGATAAACTCATCTTT.

This clone was seen repeatedly, ten times or more. CDR3 in DNA: TGTGCTCTTGGGGACAGGGGCCTTCCGGGGTACACCGATAAACTCATCTTT. Translation gives CALGDRGLPGYTDKLIF. V and J are TRDV1 and TRDJ1, with D perhaps matching TRDD2 (6 bases). Here the J gene was assigned by germline matching of the DNA, as TCRdb has none. This CDR3 contains 17 residues. Trimming took 3 bases from V and 0 from J, leaving 17 bases between them. Per germline, CDR1 TSWWSYY and CDR2 QGS.

This clone was counted at least ten times. The chain links TRDV1 to TRDJ1; 10 bases match TRDD3. This CDR3 is 18 amino acids long. Germline V gene sequence: CDR1 TSWWSYY, CDR2 QGS. Losses at the gene ends were 1 base for V and 0 bases for J; bases not matched to a gene: 8. The CDR3 DNA reads TGTGCTCTTGGGGAACCTACGGGGGATACGGGGTACACCGATAAACTCATCTTT. Translating it yields CALGEPTGDTGYTDKLIF.

As for this clone: The protein TCRdb lists belongs to a much larger clone and differs from this DNA's translation at residue 4, which points to a read error; the protein shown is made from the DNA. The chain links TRDV2 to TRDJ1, with 10 bases identical to TRDD3. TCRdb offers no J gene call, so here the DNA was matched to germline to obtain one. Germline CDR1 is GEAIGNYY and CDR2 is EKD. The CDR3 contains 17 residues. CDR3 in amino acids: CACNTVGTGGYTDKLIF. CDR3 nucleotides: TGTGCCTGTAACACCGTCGGTACTGGGGGATACACCGATAAACTCATCTTT.

A word on this clone: The protein held in TCRdb is that of a much larger clone and does not match this DNA's translation at residue 14, likely because of a read error; the protein shown is translated from the DNA. This chain's CDR3 is CALGEPRTYQNWGVPRWTYTDKLIF. In DNA, the CDR3 is TGTGCTCTTGGGGAACCTAGGACCTACCAGAACTGGGGGGTGCCTCGGTGGACATACACCGATAAACTCATCTTT. V and J are TRDV1 and TRDJ1; TRDD3 agrees at 8 bases. TCRdb supplies no J gene; here it was assigned by aligning the nucleotide sequence to germline. V was clipped by 1 base and J by 0 bases; unmatched bases: 31. The CDR3 has 25 residues. Per germline, CDR1 TSWWSYY and CDR2 QGS.

This clone has just a few counts. A read error likely explains why the TCRdb protein, taken from a much larger clone, differs from this DNA's translation at residue 5; the protein shown is translated from the DNA. This rearrangement joins TRDV2 to TRDJ1; D not resolved. The J gene, left out of TCRdb, was set here by checking the DNA against germline. Germline CDR1 and CDR2: GEAIGNYY and EKD. The CDR3 spans 16 residues. V dropped 2 bases and J dropped 0 bases, with 15 bases sitting between them. The CDR3 protein is CACDIVGAKYTDKLIF. CDR3 coding DNA: TGTGCCTGTGACATCGTGGGTGCGAAGTACACCGATAAACTCATCTTT.